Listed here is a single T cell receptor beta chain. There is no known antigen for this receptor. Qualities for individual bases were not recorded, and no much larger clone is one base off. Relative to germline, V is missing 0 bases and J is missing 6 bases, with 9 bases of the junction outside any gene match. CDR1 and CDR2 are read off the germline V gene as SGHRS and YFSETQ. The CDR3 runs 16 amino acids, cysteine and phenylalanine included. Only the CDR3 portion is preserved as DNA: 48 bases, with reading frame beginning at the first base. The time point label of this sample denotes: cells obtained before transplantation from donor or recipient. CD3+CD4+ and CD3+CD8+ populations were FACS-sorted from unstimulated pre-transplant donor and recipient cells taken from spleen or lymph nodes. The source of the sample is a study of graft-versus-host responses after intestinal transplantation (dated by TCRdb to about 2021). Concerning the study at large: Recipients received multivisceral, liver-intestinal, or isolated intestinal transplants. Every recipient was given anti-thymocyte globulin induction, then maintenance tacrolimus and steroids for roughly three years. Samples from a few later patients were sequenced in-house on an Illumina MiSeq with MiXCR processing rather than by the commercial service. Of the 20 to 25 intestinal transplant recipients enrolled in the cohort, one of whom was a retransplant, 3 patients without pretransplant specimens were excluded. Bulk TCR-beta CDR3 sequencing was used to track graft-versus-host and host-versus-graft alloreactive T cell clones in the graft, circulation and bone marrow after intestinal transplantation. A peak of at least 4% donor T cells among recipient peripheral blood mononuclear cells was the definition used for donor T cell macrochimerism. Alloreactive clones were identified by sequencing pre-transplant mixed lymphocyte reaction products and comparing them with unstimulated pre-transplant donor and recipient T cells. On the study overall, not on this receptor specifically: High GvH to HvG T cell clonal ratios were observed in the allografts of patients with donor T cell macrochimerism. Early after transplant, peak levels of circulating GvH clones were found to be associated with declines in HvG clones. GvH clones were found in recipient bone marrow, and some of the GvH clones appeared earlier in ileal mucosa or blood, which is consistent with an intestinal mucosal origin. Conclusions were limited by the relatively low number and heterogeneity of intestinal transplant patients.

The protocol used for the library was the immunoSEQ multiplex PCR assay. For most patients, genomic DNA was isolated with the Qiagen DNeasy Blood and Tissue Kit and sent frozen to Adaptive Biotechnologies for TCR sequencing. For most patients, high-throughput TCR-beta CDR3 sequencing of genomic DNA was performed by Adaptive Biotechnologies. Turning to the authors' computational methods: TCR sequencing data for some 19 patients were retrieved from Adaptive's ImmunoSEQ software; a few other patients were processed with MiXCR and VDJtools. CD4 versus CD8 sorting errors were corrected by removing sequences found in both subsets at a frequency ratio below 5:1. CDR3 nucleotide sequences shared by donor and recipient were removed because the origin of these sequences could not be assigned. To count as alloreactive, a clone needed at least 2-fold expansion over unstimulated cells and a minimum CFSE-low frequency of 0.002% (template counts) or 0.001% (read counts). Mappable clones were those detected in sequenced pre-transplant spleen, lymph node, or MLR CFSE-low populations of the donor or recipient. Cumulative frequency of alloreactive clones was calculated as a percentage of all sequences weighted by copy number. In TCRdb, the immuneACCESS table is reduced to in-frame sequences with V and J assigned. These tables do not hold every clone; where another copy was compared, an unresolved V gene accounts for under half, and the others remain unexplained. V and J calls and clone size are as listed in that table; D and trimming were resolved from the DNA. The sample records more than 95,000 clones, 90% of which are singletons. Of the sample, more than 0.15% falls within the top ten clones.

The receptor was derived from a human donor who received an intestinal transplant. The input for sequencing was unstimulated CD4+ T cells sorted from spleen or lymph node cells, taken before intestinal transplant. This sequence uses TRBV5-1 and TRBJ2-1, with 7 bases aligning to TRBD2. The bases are TGCGCCAGCAGCTTGGCAGTCCGACTAGCCTCCAATGAGCAGTTCTTC. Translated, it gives CASSLAVRLASNEQFF.